Below are 27 T cell receptor beta chains sequenced from a single sample in a study of shared clonotypes between healthy human individuals. Sequencing used immunoSEQ multiplex PCR; TCRdb keeps in-frame clones, though not all of them. The data hold about 2.4 million clones, with under 95% observed a single time. Sequenced material: naive CD4+ T cells from PBMCs. This sample's subset: CD45RA+ positively selected. The receptors were gathered from a man aged 18-30 years in good health. Some clones in this sample may be carry-over from other donors' samples.

This chain uses TRBV29-1 with TRBJ2-3; D gene uncertain. V was trimmed by 3 bases and J by 2 bases, leaving 6 bases between them. This CDR3 spans 12 amino acids. Germline lookup yields CDR1 SQVTM and CDR2 ANQGSEA. The chain's CDR3 is CSVDLLTDTQYF. Written as DNA, the CDR3 is TGCAGCGTTGACTTGCTCACAGATACGCAGTATTTT.

The chain carries TRBV18 and TRBJ2-2, with 7 bases identical to TRBD1. Per the germline V gene, CDR1 is KGHSH and CDR2 is LQKENI. The junction had 12 bases not matched to a gene; V was cut back by 3 bases and J by 5 bases. The CDR3 is 17 residues long. The CDR3 sequence: CASSPEAGTVKTGELFF. The CDR3 coding sequence is TGTGCCAGCTCACCGGAAGCCGGGACAGTGAAGACCGGGGAGCTGTTTTTT.

The chain joins TRBV7-6 to TRBJ2-3; 9 bases fit TRBD2. Germline CDR1 is SGHVS and CDR2 is FNYEAQ. This CDR3 has 21 amino acids. Trimming at V came to 5 bases and at J to 2 bases, leaving 23 bases not matched to a gene. CDR3 in amino acids: CASSRAGLAHHQGLTTDTQYF. CDR3 nucleotide sequence: TGTGCCAGCAGCCGGGCCGGACTAGCGCACCACCAGGGGCTAACCACAGATACGCAGTATTTT.

With respect to this clone: This CDR3 is also generated by other DNA sequences in the sample. The chain combines TRBV7-9 with TRBJ1-2, with 7 nucleotides matching TRBD1. The germline V gene encodes CDR1 SEHNR and CDR2 FQNEAQ (reference sequence). The J segment lost 4 bases and the V segment lost 4 bases, leaving 3 bases of the junction unmatched. The CDR3 consists of 13 residues. CDR3 loop: CASSSQGFYGYTF. The CDR3 coding sequence is TGTGCCAGCAGCTCACAGGGGTTCTATGGCTACACCTTC.

This clone was detected once. The chain employs TRBV6-5 and TRBJ1-4, with D uncertain. Trimming took off 6 bases at V and 5 bases at J, with 13 bases between the two ends. The CDR3 has 14 residues. The V gene's germline CDR1 is MNHEY and CDR2 SVGAGI. The CDR3 region has the DNA TGTGCCAGCAGCACCCGGAGGGAGAATGAAAAACTGTTTTTT. This sequence encodes CASSTRRENEKLFF.

The chain couples TRBV27 to TRBJ1-4, with TRBD1 matching 9 bases. Germline-derived CDR1 and CDR2 are MNHEY and SMNVEV (reference sequence). The CDR3 sequence is 16 residues long. V shed 9 bases, J shed 2 bases, and the junction held 10 bases outside the gene matches. This CDR3 is CARSGDRERTNEKLFF. The CDR3 region has the DNA TGTGCCAGATCAGGGGACAGGGAACGGACTAATGAAAAACTGTTTTTT.

The chain links TRBV10-2 to TRBJ2-1; TRBD2 aligns across 13 bases. Germline lookup yields CDR1 WSHSY and CDR2 SAAADI. J gave up 9 bases and V 2 bases, and 4 bases lay outside the gene matches. The CDR3 has 15 amino acids. CDR3 DNA sequence: TGCGCCAGCAGTGAGGGACTAGCGGGAGCATCTGAGCAGTTCTTC. Residues: CASSEGLAGASEQFF.

V and J are TRBV4-1 and TRBJ2-3; 12 bases are a match to TRBD2. V dropped 0 bases and J dropped 4; count of bases not matched to a gene: 5. This CDR3 has 17 residues. Germline CDR1 reads MGHRA; CDR2 reads YSYEKL. The CDR3, as DNA: TGCGCCAGCAGCCAAGAGACTAGCGGGAGTTTTGCAGATACGCAGTATTTT. Translation: CASSQETSGSFADTQYF.

This chain joins TRBV7-2 and TRBJ1-3; D is unclear. This CDR3 is built from 14 residues. Germline CDR1 and CDR2: SGHTA and FQGNSA. The ends were cut back, 2 bases at V and 4 bases at J, with 9 bases in the middle. The CDR3 loop is CASSLKGYGNTIYF. CDR3 sequence (DNA): TGTGCCAGCAGCTTAAAAGGGTACGGAAACACCATATATTTT.

The gene calls are TRBV7-2 and TRBJ2-7, with 9 bases fitting TRBD1. Germline CDR1 and CDR2: SGHTA and FQGNSA. The CDR3 spans 15 residues. The J segment lost 5 bases and the V segment lost 6 bases, leaving 11 bases of the junction unmatched. The CDR3 here is CASRQDRDRVHEQYF. The CDR3 coding sequence is TGTGCCAGCAGACAAGACCGGGACAGGGTGCACGAGCAGTACTTC.

The V and J genes are TRBV9 and TRBJ1-2; 8 positions match TRBD1. The CDR3 loop spans 15 amino acids. Germline loops: CDR1 SGDLS, CDR2 YYNGEE. The V gene end was trimmed by 3 bases and the J gene end by 8 bases; junction bases not matched to a gene: 12. CDR3 residues: CASSAQGAQVYGYTF. As DNA, the CDR3 is TGTGCCAGCAGCGCGCAGGGGGCTCAGGTCTACGGCTACACCTTC.

CDR3 sequence (DNA): TGTGCCAGCAGCTCCTCCCAAGCGGGATGGGCTGATACGCAGTATTTT. Its translation: CASSSSQAGWADTQYF. The rearrangement uses TRBV7-9 and TRBJ2-3, with 7 nucleotides matching TRBD2. V shed 4 bases and J 6 bases; nucleotides not matched to a gene: 13. This CDR3 region has 16 residues. Germline CDR1 is SEHNR and CDR2 is FQNEAQ (reference sequence).

Notes on this clone: This same CDR3 is encoded by further DNA sequences in the sample. The chain combines TRBV7-2 with TRBJ2-1; D possibly corresponds to TRBD1 (6 bases). The CDR3 is 14 amino acids. Trimming pared 2 bases from V and 4 bases from J, leaving 9 bases between. Per the germline V gene, CDR1 is SGHTA and CDR2 is FQGNSA. For the CDR3, the DNA is TGTGCCAGCAGCTTAAGGGGGTCGTACAATGAGCAGTTCTTC. Protein sequence: CASSLRGSYNEQFF.

As for this clone: This CDR3 is also generated by other DNA sequences in the sample. CDR3 sequence (DNA): TGCGCCAGCAGCTCCCCACCCTACGAGCAGTACTTC. This translates into CASSSPPYEQYF. V is TRBV5-1 and J is TRBJ2-7, with no clear D. The CDR3 sequence is 12 residues long. CDR1 and CDR2 from the germline V gene are SGHRS and YFSETQ. V was clipped by 3 bases and J by 2 bases, with 6 bases between them.

This rearrangement joins TRBV7-8 to TRBJ2-5; a weak D match, TRBD1 (5 bases). V lost 8 bases, J lost 4 bases, and 14 bases lay in between. CDR3 length equals 13 residues. The V gene's germline CDR1 is SGHVS and CDR2 FQNEAQ. The CDR3 coding sequence is TGTGCCAGCCTTGTGTGGGGCCGAGAGACCCAGTACTTC. Translation: CASLVWGRETQYF.

V gene TRBV7-2 combines with J gene TRBJ1-1, with TRBD1 as a possible D gene (6 bases). The CDR3 has 12 residues. V lost 5 bases, J lost 8 bases, and 12 bases lay in between. CDR1 and CDR2 from the germline V gene are SGHTA and FQGNSA. The CDR3 region has the DNA TGTGCCAGCAGCCCACGACAGGACGAAGCTTTCTTT. This codes for CASSPRQDEAFF. Complete variable domain (other parts from reference TRBV7-2 and TRBJ1-1): GAGVSQSPSNKVTEKGKDVELRCDPISGHTALYWYRQSLGQGLEFLIYFQGNSAPDKSGLPSDRFSAERTGGSVSTLTIQRTQQEDSAVYLCASSPRQDEAFFGQGTRLTVV.

The chain joins TRBV28 to TRBJ2-1, with TRBD1 as a possible D gene (5 bases). V lost 6 bases to trimming and J lost 6 bases, with 18 bases between them. From germline, CDR1 is MDHEN and CDR2 SYDVKM. The CDR3 sequence is 15 residues long. The chain's CDR3 is CASSLPARQPNEQFF. CDR3 in DNA: TGTGCCAGCAGCTTACCCGCCCGACAGCCCAATGAGCAGTTCTTC.

The chain joins TRBV11-3 to TRBJ2-1, with TRBD2 matching over 10 bases. Trimming removed 1 base from V and 4 bases from J; junction bases left unmatched: 13. Germline assignment: CDR1 SGHNT and CDR2 YENEEA. There are 19 residues in the CDR3. The CDR3 sequence is CASSLGLGRLAGEYNEQFF. CDR3 coding DNA: TGTGCCAGCAGCTTAGGGCTAGGCAGGCTAGCGGGAGAATACAATGAGCAGTTCTTC.

The V call is TRBV2, the J call TRBJ1-5; a possible D gene is TRBD1 (6 bases). CDR1 and CDR2 from the germline V gene are SNHLY and FYNNEI. This CDR3 region has 12 residues. V lost 5 bases and J 7 bases, leaving 9 bases between the germline ends. The CDR3 protein is CASSFTGQPQHF. The DNA of the CDR3 is TGTGCCAGCAGTTTCACAGGGCAGCCCCAGCATTTT.

V usage is TRBV9 and J usage is TRBJ2-2; unclear D gene. CDR3 size: 16 residues. Trimming took off 4 bases at V and 0 bases at J, with 13 bases between the two ends. Germline lookup yields CDR1 SGDLS and CDR2 YYNGEE. The CDR3 region is CASSPTTRANTGELFF. In DNA, the CDR3 is TGTGCCAGCAGCCCGACGACTCGCGCGAACACCGGGGAGCTGTTTTTT. Complete variable domain (other parts from reference TRBV9 and TRBJ2-2): DSGVTQTPKHLITATGQRVTLRCSPRSGDLSVYWYQQSLDQGLQFLIQYYNGEERAKGNILERFSAQQFPDLHSELNLSSLELGDSALYFCASSPTTRANTGELFFGEGSRLTVL.

The V gene is TRBV6-1, the J gene TRBJ1-5; the D gene is possibly TRBD1 (6 bases). V was trimmed by 8 bases and J by 3 bases, leaving 11 bases between them. CDR1 and CDR2 from the germline V gene are MNHNS and SASEGT. The CDR3 length is 13 residues. The CDR3 DNA is TGTGCCAGCGCACAGGGAATCAATCAGCCCCAGCATTTT. It codes for CASAQGINQPQHF.

This rearrangement joins TRBV4-3 to TRBJ2-5, with 10 bases aligning to TRBD2. Germline V gene data show CDR1 as LGHNA and CDR2 as YSLEER. This CDR3 has 14 amino acids. J lost 12 bases, V lost 4 bases, and 11 bases had no gene match. The CDR3 sequence: CASSPLTGTSEKYF. As DNA, the CDR3 is TGCGCCAGCAGCCCACTGACCGGGACTAGCGAAAAGTACTTC.

The chain employs TRBV2 and TRBJ2-7, with a weak D call TRBD1 (6 bases). The V end was cut by 1 base, the J end by 9 bases, with 19 bases between. CDR3 length: 15 residues. Germline V gives CDR1 SNHLY, CDR2 FYNNEI. The CDR3 region has the DNA TGTGCCAGCAGTGAAGGCCTATTGGGACAAACCTCGCAGTACTTC. Amino acids: CASSEGLLGQTSQYF.

V is TRBV7-2 and J is TRBJ2-5; D is possibly TRBD2 (6 bases). This CDR3 is built from 13 residues. Germline CDR1 reads SGHTA; CDR2 reads FQGNSA. V lost 5 bases, J lost 4 bases, and 11 bases lay in between. This CDR3 is CASSLGTSETQYF. CDR3 DNA: TGTGCCAGCAGCCTCGGGACTTCAGAGACCCAGTACTTC. The entire variable domain, with the rest obtained from reference TRBV7-2 and TRBJ2-5, is as follows: GAGVSQSPSNKVTEKGKDVELRCDPISGHTALYWYRQSLGQGLEFLIYFQGNSAPDKSGLPSDRFSAERTGGSVSTLTIQRTQQEDSAVYLCASSLGTSETQYFGPGTRLLVL.

The V gene is TRBV19, the J gene TRBJ2-7, with 7 bases that match TRBD1. The V gene end was trimmed by 5 bases and the J gene end by 4 bases; junction bases not matched to a gene: 11. From germline, CDR1 is LNHDA and CDR2 SQIVND (reference sequence). This CDR3 region has 15 residues. The CDR3 here is CASSGGRQGRYEQYF. In DNA, the CDR3 is TGTGCCAGTAGTGGCGGGCGACAGGGCCGGTACGAGCAGTACTTC.

The rearrangement links TRBV9 to TRBJ2-3; 12 nucleotides agree with TRBD2. The length of the CDR3 is 16 residues. The junction had 6 bases not matched to a gene; V was cut back by 3 bases and J by 4 bases. Germline lookup yields CDR1 SGDLS and CDR2 YYNGEE. This chain's CDR3 is CASSDWTSGMSDTQYF. In nucleotides, the CDR3 is TGTGCCAGCAGCGATTGGACTAGCGGGATGTCAGATACGCAGTATTTT.

The gene calls are TRBV7-2 and TRBJ2-5; no clear D gene. V gave up 3 bases and J gave up 5 bases, with 7 bases separating them. Germline CDR1 is SGHTA and CDR2 is FQGNSA. The CDR3 runs 12 residues. CDR3 DNA: TGTGCCAGCAGCTTCTTTTATGAGACCCAGTACTTC. Encoded protein: CASSFFYETQYF.